The 6 T cell receptor beta chains below come from one sample, sequenced in a study of tissue T cells after allogeneic stem cell transplantation. Time point denoted: mouse harvest day 7 after allogeneic transplant. Mouse grafts combined 10^7 T-cell-depleted bone marrow cells with 10^6 splenic CD5+ T cells. Only in-frame clones appear in the TCRdb table, and some are missing; sequencing was by immunoSEQ multiplex PCR. This sample carries approximately 6,600 clones, approximately 44% of them seen once, and the ten largest clones take roughly 8.2%. Input material: lymph node tissue. The receptors here all came from a female BALB/c mouse given C57BL/6 T cells with graft-versus-host disease after an allogeneic hematopoietic cell transplant.

In regard to this clone: Mouse gene names apply. The read comes to an end 1 residue before the CDR3 does, leaving the germline J gene to fill in the end. V and J are TRBV3 and TRBJ2-3; 12 positions match TRBD2. Germline values: CDR1 SNHLY, CDR2 FYNGKV (reference sequence). The CDR3 spans 16 residues. V lost 3 bases and J lost 0; bases outside the gene matches: 1. Here the CDR3 reads CASSLTGGASAETLYF. The sequenced part of the CDR3 DNA is TGTGCCAGCAGCTTGACTGGGGGGGCTAGTGCAGAAACGCTGTAT.

Comment on this clone: The gene names given are mouse names. The read terminates 1 residue ahead of where the CDR3 ends, so the germline J gene completes it. This sequence joins TRBV1 and TRBJ1-1; D is perhaps TRBD1 (5 bases). From germline, CDR1 is NSQYPW and CDR2 LRSPGD (reference sequence). The CDR3 loop spans 15 amino acids. Trimming stripped 5 bases from V and 0 bases from J, with 13 bases between. This chain's CDR3 is CTCSSPGHANTEVFF. Partial CDR3 DNA: TGCACCTGCAGTTCCCCTGGACATGCAAACACAGAAGTCTTC.

To note about this clone: Genes and germline are mouse. The read halts 1 residue ahead of the CDR3 end, with the missing end drawn from the germline J gene. The chain couples TRBV26 to TRBJ2-3; D is perhaps TRBD1 (6 bases). The V end was cut by 6 bases, the J end by 0 bases, with 13 bases between. The germline gives CDR1 KGHPV, CDR2 FQNQEV (reference sequence). This CDR3 comprises 15 residues. The CDR3 bases that were read are TGTGCCAGCAGCCGAGGGACACCTAGTGCAGAAACGCTGTAT. Residues: CASSRGTPSAETLY. In full, the CDR3 reads CASSRGTPSAETLYF.

In regard to this clone: Gene names and germline match the mouse. The CDR3 extends 1 residue past the end of the read, so its final part is completed from the germline J gene. This chain uses TRBV13-1 with TRBJ2-5, with 10 bases fitting TRBD2. Losses at the gene ends were 0 bases for V and 6 bases for J; bases not matched to a gene: 1. CDR3 length equals 14 residues. CDR1 and CDR2 from the germline V gene are NSHNY and SYGAGN. Incomplete CDR3 DNA: TGTGCCAGCAGTGATGGGGACTGGGGCGACACCCAGTAC. It yields the protein CASSDGDWGDTQY. Given in full, the CDR3 is CASSDGDWGDTQYF.

A word on this clone: Gene names are the mouse ones. From the germline J gene comes the end of the CDR3, since the read stops 1 residue before it. The V gene is TRBV26, the J gene TRBJ1-1, with D possibly TRBD1 on 6 matching bases. The CDR3 covers 13 residues. V lost 6 bases to trimming and J lost 1 base, with 9 bases between them. Germline V CDR1 and CDR2: KGHPV, FQNQEV (reference sequence). The CDR3 sequence is CASSADRNTEVFF. Incomplete CDR3 DNA: TGTGCCAGCAGCGCGGACAGAAACACAGAAGTCTTC.

Concerning this clone: Gene names are mouse gene names. The CDR3 goes on 1 residue after the read ends, and that part is filled in from the germline J gene. The V call is TRBV24, the J call TRBJ2-2; 8 nucleotides align to TRBD1. Germline V gene sequence: CDR1 KGHTA, CDR2 FRNEEI. The CDR3 is made up of 15 amino acids. J was trimmed by 2 bases and V by 1 base; bases with no gene match: 0. The CDR3 spells CASSLWTGNTGQLYF. CDR3 DNA, as far as it was read: TGTGCCAGCAGTCTGTGGACAGGGAACACCGGGCAGCTCTAC.